The 17 T cell receptor beta chains below were found in one sample sequenced in a study of blood T cell repertoires in COVID-19. Assay used: immunoSEQ multiplex PCR; TCRdb lists only in-frame clones, some missing. The sample lists more than 200,000 clones; 84% were seen once. Sequenced input: peripheral blood. These receptors were obtained from a man in his sixties with acute or convalescent COVID-19.

J is TRBJ2-5 and V is TRBV5-1, with a tentative D call TRBD1 (6 bases). Trimming took 1 base from V and 0 from J, leaving 7 bases between them. This CDR3 is built from 14 residues. CDR1 SGHRS and CDR2 YFSETQ come from the germline V gene. DNA of the CDR3: TGCGCCAGCAGCTTGACAGGGTACCAAGAGACCCAGTACTTC. Translating gives CASSLTGYQETQYF.

The gene calls are TRBV4-1 and TRBJ2-3; 12 bases match TRBD2. Unmatched junction bases numbered 7, after V lost 1 base and J lost 5 bases. The CDR3 contains 17 residues. Germline V gene data show CDR1 as MGHRA and CDR2 as YSYEKL. The CDR3: CASSQGLAGVVRDTQYF. As DNA, the CDR3 is TGCGCCAGCAGCCAAGGACTAGCGGGGGTAGTCCGAGATACGCAGTATTTT.

CDR3 sequence: CASRLGRTGASYEQYF. CDR3 in DNA: TGTGCAAGTCGCTTAGGTCGGACAGGGGCCTCCTACGAGCAGTACTTC. The chain uses TRBV12-2 and TRBJ2-7; TRBD1 is the table's D call, not checked against the DNA. TRBV12-2 is designated a pseudogene. This CDR3 region has 16 residues.

About this clone itself: Compared with germline, one end of the junction differs, possibly owing to a read error. V is TRBV29-1 and J is TRBJ1-1, with D tentatively TRBD1 (6 bases). CDR3 length equals 13 residues. Germline CDR1 SQVTM, CDR2 ANQGSEA. CDR3 in DNA: TGCAGCGCCGCGGGGGGGCTGAAGACTGAAGCTTTCTTT. As protein: CSAAGGLKTEAFF.

The chain links TRBV5-1 to TRBJ2-7, with D possibly matching TRBD2 (7 bases). CDR1 and CDR2 from the germline V gene are SGHRS and YFSETQ. The CDR3 contains 13 residues. V lost 9 bases to trimming and J lost 4 bases, with 17 bases between them. CDR3: CATPFAGAYEQYF. For the CDR3, the DNA is TGCGCCACCCCATTCGCGGGGGCTTACGAGCAGTACTTC.

The V call is TRBV7-2, the J call TRBJ2-7; 10 bases map to TRBD2. The CDR3 length is 16 residues. J gave up 0 bases and V 1 base, and 3 bases lay outside the gene matches. Germline V gene lookup returns CDR1 SGHTA and CDR2 FQGNSA. The CDR3 nucleotides are TGTGCCAGCAGCTTAGGCCTAGCGGGAGCCTCCTACGAGCAGTACTTC. Protein product: CASSLGLAGASYEQYF.

The chain has TRBV2 and TRBJ2-7; D remains unclear. This CDR3 has 13 residues. Germline V CDR1 and CDR2: SNHLY, FYNNEI. The V end lost 7 bases, the J end lost 3 bases, and 13 bases lay between the germline ends. The CDR3 spells CASTSSLNYEQYF. CDR3 in DNA: TGTGCCAGCACCTCAAGTCTAAACTACGAGCAGTACTTC.

The chain couples TRBV4-3 to TRBJ2-7; perhaps TRBD1 as D (5 bases). Trimming pared 0 bases from V and 2 bases from J, leaving 14 bases between. Germline assignment: CDR1 LGHNA and CDR2 YSLEER. The CDR3 runs to 16 residues. CDR3 sequence (DNA): TGCGCCAGCAGCCAAGATGCCACAGGCCCTCCCTACGAGCAGTACTTC. It codes for CASSQDATGPPYEQYF.

V gene TRBV7-2 combines with J gene TRBJ2-7, with 8 bases identical to TRBD2. With 1 base clipped from V and 0 bases from J, the junction kept 5 bases outside the gene matches. Germline-derived CDR1 and CDR2 are SGHTA and FQGNSA. The CDR3 extends over 16 amino acids. The CDR3 DNA is TGTGCCAGCAGCTTAGGCAGCGGGAGAAACTCCTACGAGCAGTACTTC. As protein: CASSLGSGRNSYEQYF.

The chain has TRBV7-9 and TRBJ2-7; TRBD1 is a possible D gene (5 bases). This CDR3 comprises 18 residues. Germline CDR1 reads SEHNR; CDR2 reads FQNEAQ (reference sequence). V was shortened by 1 base and J by 3 bases, with 22 bases between the two germline ends. CDR3 in amino acids: CASSLGAGKLDSLYEQYF. The CDR3 nucleotides read TGTGCCAGCAGCTTAGGGGCAGGGAAACTGGATAGTCTCTACGAGCAGTACTTC.

The V and J genes are TRBV2 and TRBJ1-2; possible D gene TRBD1, 5 bases. The V gene lost 6 bases and the J gene lost 4 bases, with 18 bases spanning the gap. This CDR3 region has 15 residues. Germline-derived CDR1 and CDR2 are SNHLY and FYNNEI. The CDR3 here is CASSSTASPLYGYTF. CDR3 nucleotides: TGTGCCAGCAGCTCGACAGCCTCCCCCCTCTATGGCTACACCTTC.

The V and J genes are TRBV5-1 and TRBJ2-3; 9 bases match TRBD1. The CDR3 contains 13 residues. Germline CDR1 SGHRS, CDR2 YFSETQ. The ends lost 4 bases at V and 5 bases at J; junction bases unmatched: 2. The CDR3 region has the DNA TGCGCCAGCAGCAGGGACAGGGAAGATACGCAGTATTTT. Amino acid sequence: CASSRDREDTQYF.

The J gene is TRBJ2-5, the V gene TRBV5-1, with TRBD1 identical over 9 bases. The CDR3 contains 15 residues. The germline gives CDR1 SGHRS, CDR2 YFSETQ. Trimming took 6 bases from V and 6 from J; bases not matched to a gene: 12. The CDR3 nucleotides read TGCGCCAGCACCCGGGGACAGGGAGAAGGAAAGACCCAGTACTTC. Translated: CASTRGQGEGKTQYF. The full variable domain, in which reference TRBV5-1 and TRBJ2-5 provide the parts outside the CDR3, is KAGVTQTPRYLIKTRGQQVTLSCSPISGHRSVSWYQQTPGQGLQFLFEYFSETQRNKGNFPGRFSGRQFSNSRSEMNVSTLELGDSALYLCASTRGQGEGKTQYFGPGTRLLVL.

The gene calls are TRBV7-3 and TRBJ2-3; perhaps TRBD2 as D (5 bases). The V end was cut by 5 bases, the J end by 4 bases, with 19 bases between. This CDR3 spans 16 amino acids. CDR1 is SGHTA, CDR2 FQGTGA, per germline. CDR3 bases: TGTGCCAGCAGCCAACGAGGAGGTGCGCCTCCAGATACGCAGTATTTT. Residues: CASSQRGGAPPDTQYF.

V and J are TRBV6-5 and TRBJ1-2; D uncertain. V lost 8 bases to trimming and J lost 7 bases, with 17 bases between them. The CDR3 consists of 13 residues. Germline V gives CDR1 MNHEY, CDR2 SVGAGI. The chain's CDR3 is CASEETPASGYTF. The CDR3 DNA sequence: TGTGCCAGCGAGGAGACGCCGGCGTCTGGCTACACCTTC.

The chain carries TRBV5-1 and TRBJ1-2, with TRBD1 as a possible D gene (5 bases). This CDR3 comprises 13 residues. V gave up 4 bases and J gave up 4 bases, with 11 bases separating them. From germline, CDR1 is SGHRS and CDR2 YFSETQ. CDR3 amino acids: CASSQGGIYGYTF. As DNA, the CDR3 is TGCGCCAGCAGCCAGGGAGGGATCTATGGCTACACCTTC.

This clone was counted between two and nine times. This rearrangement joins TRBV27 to TRBJ1-4; possible D gene TRBD1, 5 bases. The V end lost 4 bases, the J end lost 8 bases, and 11 bases lay between the germline ends. This CDR3 spans 13 amino acids. Germline V gene data show CDR1 as MNHEY and CDR2 as SMNVEV (reference sequence). DNA of the CDR3: TGTGCCAGCAGTTGGGGCTGGGGAGAAAAACTGTTTTTT. Amino acids: CASSWGWGEKLFF.